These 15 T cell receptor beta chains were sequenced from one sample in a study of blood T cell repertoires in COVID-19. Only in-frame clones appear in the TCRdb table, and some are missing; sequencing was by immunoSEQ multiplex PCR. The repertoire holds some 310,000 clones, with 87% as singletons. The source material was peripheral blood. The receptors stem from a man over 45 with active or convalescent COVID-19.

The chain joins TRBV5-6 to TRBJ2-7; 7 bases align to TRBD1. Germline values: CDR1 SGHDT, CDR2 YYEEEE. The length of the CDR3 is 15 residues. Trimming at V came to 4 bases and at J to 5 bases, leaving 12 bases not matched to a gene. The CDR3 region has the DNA TGTGCCAGCAGCCCTGTCGCAGGGGACAGCCACGAGCAGTACTTC. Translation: CASSPVAGDSHEQYF.

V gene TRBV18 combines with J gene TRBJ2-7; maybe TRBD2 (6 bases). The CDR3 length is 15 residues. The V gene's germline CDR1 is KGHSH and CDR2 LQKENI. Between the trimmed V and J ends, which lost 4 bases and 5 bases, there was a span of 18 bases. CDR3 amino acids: CASSRLADTSDEQYF. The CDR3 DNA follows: TGTGCCAGCTCACGGTTAGCGGACACCTCGGACGAGCAGTACTTC.

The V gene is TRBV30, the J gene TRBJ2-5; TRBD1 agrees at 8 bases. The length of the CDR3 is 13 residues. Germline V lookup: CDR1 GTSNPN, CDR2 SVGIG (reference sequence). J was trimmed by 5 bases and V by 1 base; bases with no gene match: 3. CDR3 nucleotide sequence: TGTGCCTGGAGTGGGACAGGGAGGGAGACCCAGTACTTC. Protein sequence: CAWSGTGRETQYF.

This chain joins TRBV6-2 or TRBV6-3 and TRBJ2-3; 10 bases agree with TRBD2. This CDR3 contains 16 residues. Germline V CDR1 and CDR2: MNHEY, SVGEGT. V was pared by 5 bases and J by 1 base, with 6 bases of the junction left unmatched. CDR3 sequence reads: CASSQLAGRGTDTQYF. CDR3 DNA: TGTGCCAGCAGTCAACTAGCGGGGAGGGGCACAGATACGCAGTATTTT.

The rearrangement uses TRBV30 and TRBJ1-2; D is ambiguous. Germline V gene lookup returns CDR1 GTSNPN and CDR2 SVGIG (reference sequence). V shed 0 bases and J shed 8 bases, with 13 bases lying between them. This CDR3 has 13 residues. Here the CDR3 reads CAWSVERASGYTF. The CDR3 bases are TGTGCCTGGAGTGTAGAGAGGGCAAGCGGCTACACCTTC. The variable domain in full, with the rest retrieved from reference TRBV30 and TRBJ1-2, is SQTIHQWPATLVQPVGSPLSLECTVEGTSNPNLYWYRQAAGRGLQLLFYSVGIGQISSEVPQNLSASRPQDRQFILSSKKLLLSDSGFYLCAWSVERASGYTFGSGTRLTVV.

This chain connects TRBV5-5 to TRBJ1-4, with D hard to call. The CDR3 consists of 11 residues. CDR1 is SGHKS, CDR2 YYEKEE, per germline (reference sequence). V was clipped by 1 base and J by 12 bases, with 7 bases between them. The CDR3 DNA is TGTGCCAGCAGCTTGAACGAGGAACTGTTTTTT. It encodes CASSLNEELFF. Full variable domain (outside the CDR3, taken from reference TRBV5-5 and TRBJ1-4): DAGVTQSPTHLIKTRGQQVTLRCSPISGHKSVSWYQQVLGQGPQFIFQYYEKEERGRGNFPDRFSARQFPNYSSELNVNALLLGDSALYLCASSLNEELFFGSGTQLSVL.

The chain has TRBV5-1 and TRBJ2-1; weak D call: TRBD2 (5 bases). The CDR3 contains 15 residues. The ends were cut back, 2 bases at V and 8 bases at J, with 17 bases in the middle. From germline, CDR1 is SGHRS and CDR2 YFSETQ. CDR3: CASSFGIPGKDEQFF. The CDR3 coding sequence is TGCGCCAGCAGCTTCGGGATCCCAGGAAAAGATGAGCAGTTCTTC.

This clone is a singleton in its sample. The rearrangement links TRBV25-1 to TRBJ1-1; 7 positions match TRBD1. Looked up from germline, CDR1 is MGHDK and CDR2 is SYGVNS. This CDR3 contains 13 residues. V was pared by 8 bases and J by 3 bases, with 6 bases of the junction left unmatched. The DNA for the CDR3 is TGTGCCAGCGAAGGCAGGGGGGACACTGAAGCTTTCTTT. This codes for CASEGRGDTEAFF.

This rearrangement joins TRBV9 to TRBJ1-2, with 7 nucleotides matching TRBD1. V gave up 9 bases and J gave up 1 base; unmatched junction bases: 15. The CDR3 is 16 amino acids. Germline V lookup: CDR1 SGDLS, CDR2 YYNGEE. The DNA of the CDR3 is TGTGCCACCCCCTTCGACAGGGTGGCCCGTAACTATGGCTACACCTTC. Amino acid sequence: CATPFDRVARNYGYTF.

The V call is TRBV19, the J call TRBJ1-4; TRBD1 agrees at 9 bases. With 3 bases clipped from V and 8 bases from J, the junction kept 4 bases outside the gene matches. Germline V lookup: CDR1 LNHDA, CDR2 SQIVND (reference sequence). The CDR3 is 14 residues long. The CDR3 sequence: CASSIGTGSEKLFF. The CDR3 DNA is TGTGCCAGTAGTATTGGGACAGGGTCGGAAAAACTGTTTTTT. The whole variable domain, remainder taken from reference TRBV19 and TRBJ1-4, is DGGITQSPKYLFRKEGQNVTLSCEQNLNHDAMYWYRQDPGQGLRLIYYSQIVNDFQKGDIAEGYSVSREKKESFPLTVTSAQKNPTAFYLCASSIGTGSEKLFFGSGTQLSVL.

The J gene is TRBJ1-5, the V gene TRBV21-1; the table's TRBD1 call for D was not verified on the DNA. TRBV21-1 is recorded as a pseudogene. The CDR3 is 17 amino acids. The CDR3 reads CASSKGQGVYSNQPQHF. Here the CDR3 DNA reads TGTGCCAGCAGCAAAGGACAGGGGGTCTATAGCAATCAGCCCCAGCATTTT.

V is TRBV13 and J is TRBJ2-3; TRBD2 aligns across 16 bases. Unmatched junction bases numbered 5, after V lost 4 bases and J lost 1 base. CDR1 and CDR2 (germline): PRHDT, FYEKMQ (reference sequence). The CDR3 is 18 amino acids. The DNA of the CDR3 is TGTGCCAGCAGCTCCGGGACTAGCGGGAGGGGAGGCACAGATACGCAGTATTTT. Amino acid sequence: CASSSGTSGRGGTDTQYF.

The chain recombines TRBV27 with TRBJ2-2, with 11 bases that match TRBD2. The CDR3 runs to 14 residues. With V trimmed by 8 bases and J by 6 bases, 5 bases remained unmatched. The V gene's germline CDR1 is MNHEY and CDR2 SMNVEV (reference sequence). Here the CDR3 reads CASSTSGESGELFF. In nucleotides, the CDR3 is TGTGCCAGCTCGACTAGCGGGGAGTCCGGGGAGCTGTTTTTT.

Here the CDR3 DNA reads TGTGCCAGTACCAAGACAGCAAATAGCAATCAGCCCCAGCATTTT. This translates into CASTKTANSNQPQHF. The V and J genes are TRBV19 and TRBJ1-5; perhaps TRBD1 as D (5 bases). The germline V gene encodes CDR1 LNHDA and CDR2 SQIVND (reference sequence). V lost 7 bases and J lost 0, with 13 bases in between. This CDR3 spans 15 amino acids. Full variable domain (missing parts from reference TRBV19 and TRBJ1-5): DGGITQSPKYLFRKEGQNVTLSCEQNLNHDAMYWYRQDPGQGLRLIYYSQIVNDFQKGDIAEGYSVSREKKESFPLTVTSAQKNPTAFYLCASTKTANSNQPQHFGDGTRLSIL.

CDR3 amino acids: CASSVRWAEAYEQYF. CDR3 sequence (DNA): TGTGCCAGCAGTGTCAGATGGGCTGAAGCCTACGAGCAGTACTTC. V is TRBV27 and J is TRBJ2-7; D is unclear. The germline V gene encodes CDR1 MNHEY and CDR2 SMNVEV (reference sequence). V lost 5 bases to trimming and J lost 2 bases, with 16 bases between them. The CDR3 runs to 15 residues.